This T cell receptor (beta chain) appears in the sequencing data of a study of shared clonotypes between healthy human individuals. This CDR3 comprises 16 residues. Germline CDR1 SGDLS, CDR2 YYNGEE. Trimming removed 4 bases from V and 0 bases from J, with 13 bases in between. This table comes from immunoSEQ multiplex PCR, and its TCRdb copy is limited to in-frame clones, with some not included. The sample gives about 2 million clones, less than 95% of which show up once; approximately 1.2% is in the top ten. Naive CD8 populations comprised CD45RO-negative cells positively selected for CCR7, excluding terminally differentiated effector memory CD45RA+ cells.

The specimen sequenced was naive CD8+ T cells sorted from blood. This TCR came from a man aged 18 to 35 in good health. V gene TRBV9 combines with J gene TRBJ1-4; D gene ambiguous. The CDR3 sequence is CASSTRVSATNEKLFF. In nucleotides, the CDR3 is TGTGCCAGCAGCACCCGAGTCAGCGCAACTAATGAAAAACTGTTTTTT.